The T cell receptor beta chain described here comes from a study of blood T cell repertoires in COVID-19. Study summary: The United States, Italy and Spain supplied acute and convalescent COVID-19 samples.

In the study's own analysis: Amplifying reference gene primers gave estimates of nucleated cell counts. This table comes from immunoSEQ multiplex PCR, and its TCRdb copy is limited to in-frame clones, with some not included. The V and J calls and clone size come from that table; D and trimming were worked out from the DNA. The sample carries roughly 53,000 clones, roughly 85% recorded once. CDR3 length: 15 amino acids. Germline V CDR1 and CDR2: MNHEY, SVGAGI. Trimming stripped 5 bases from V and 2 bases from J, with 13 bases between. This receptor was obtained from a man aged 80 or over with acute or convalescent COVID-19. Sample: peripheral blood. J is TRBJ2-1 and V is TRBV6-5; D may be TRBD2 (7 bases). For the CDR3, the DNA is TGTGCCAGCAGTACCTCGGGGGGCACCTACAATGAGCAGTTCTTC. Its protein is CASSTSGGTYNEQFF.